This T cell receptor (beta chain) was profiled in a study of T cells in Graves' hyperthyroidism and ophthalmopathy. The CDR3 extends over 15 amino acids. V shed 2 bases and J 7 bases; nucleotides not matched to a gene: 10. Germline V gives CDR1 SGHNT, CDR2 YYREEE (reference sequence). The source material, RNA transcripts, was used to amplify TCR beta CDR3 regions. First-round RT-PCR with HTBI primers amplified the TCR CDR3 region. One entry per CDR3 protein, called by TCRdb with MiXCR from the multiplex PCR reads. The sample lists some 320,000 distinct CDR3 sequences; 12% to 15% were seen once. The TCR comes from a woman aged 40 to 50 with Graves' ophthalmopathy. Sequenced material: blood. The V gene is TRBV5-4, the J gene TRBJ1-2; 8 bases align to TRBD1. CDR3 DNA: TGTGCCAGCAGCTTACAGACAGGGGCGAATATTGGCTACACCTTC. Amino acid sequence: CASSLQTGANIGYTF. The full variable domain, in which reference TRBV5-4 and TRBJ1-2 provide the parts outside the CDR3, is ETGVTQSPTHLIKTRGQQVTLRCSSQSGHNTVSWYQQALGQGPQFIFQYYREEENGRGNFPPRFSGLQFPNYSSELNVNALELDDSALYLCASSLQTGANIGYTFGSGTRLTVV.